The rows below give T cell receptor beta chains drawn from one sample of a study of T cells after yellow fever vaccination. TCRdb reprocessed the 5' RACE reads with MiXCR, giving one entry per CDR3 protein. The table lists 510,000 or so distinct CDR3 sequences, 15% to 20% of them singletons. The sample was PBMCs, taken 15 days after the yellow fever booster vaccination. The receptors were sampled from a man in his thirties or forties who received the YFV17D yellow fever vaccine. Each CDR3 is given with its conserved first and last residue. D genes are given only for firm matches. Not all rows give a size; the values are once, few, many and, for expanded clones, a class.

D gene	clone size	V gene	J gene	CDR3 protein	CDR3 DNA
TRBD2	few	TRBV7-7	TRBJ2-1	CASSLDLAAYNEQFF	TGTGCTAGCAGCTTAGATCTAGCGGCATACAATGAGCAGTTCTTC
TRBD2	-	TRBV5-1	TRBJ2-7	CASSLTTGTSINEQYF	TGCGCCAGCAGCTTGACCACCGGGACTAGCATCAACGAGCAGTACTTC
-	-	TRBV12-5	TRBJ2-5	CASGQPGKTQYF	TGTGCTAGTGGTCAACCGGGGAAGACCCAGTACTTC
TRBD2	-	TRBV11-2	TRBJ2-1	CASSLDRLAGTGVQFF	TGTGCCAGCAGCTTAGATCGTCTAGCGGGAACAGGGGTGCAGTTCTTC
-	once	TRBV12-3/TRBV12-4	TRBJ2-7	CASSGTPDYEQYF	TGTGCCAGCAGTGGGACTCCCGACTACGAGCAGTACTTC
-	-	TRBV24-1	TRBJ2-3	CATSAGRASTDTQYF	TGTGCCACCAGTGCCGGACGGGCTAGCACAGATACGCAGTATTTT
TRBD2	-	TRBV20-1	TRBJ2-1	CSRGGLAGVLDEQFF	TGCAGCCGGGGGGGACTAGCGGGAGTTCTGGATGAGCAGTTCTTC
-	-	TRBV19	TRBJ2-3	CASMRGKADTQYF	TGTGCCAGTATGCGTGGGAAGGCAGATACGCAGTATTTT
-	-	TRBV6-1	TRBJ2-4	CASSEGRGIQYF	TGTGCCAGCAGTGAAGGACGCGGTATTCAGTACTTC
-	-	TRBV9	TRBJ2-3	CARRDADTQYF	TGTGCCAGGAGGGACGCAGATACGCAGTATTTT
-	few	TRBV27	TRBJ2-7	CASRKVVQGFTYEQYF	TGTGCCAGCAGGAAGGTAGTTCAGGGGTTTACCTACGAGCAGTACTTC
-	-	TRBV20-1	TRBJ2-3	CSALTGSYADTQYF	TGCAGTGCCCTAACAGGGTCTTACGCAGATACGCAGTATTTT
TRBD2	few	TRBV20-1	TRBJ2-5	CSAHSTSAETQYF	TGCAGTGCCCACTCCACTAGCGCGGAGACCCAGTACTTC
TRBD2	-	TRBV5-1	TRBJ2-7	CASSSASGSYEQYF	TGCGCCAGCAGCTCGGCTAGCGGGAGCTACGAGCAGTACTTC
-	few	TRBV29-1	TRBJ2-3	CSVGPPGGISLTDTQYF	TGCAGCGTTGGTCCCCCAGGGGGGATCTCTCTCACAGATACGCAGTATTTT
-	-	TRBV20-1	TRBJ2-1	CSANRIVVGGEQFF	TGCAGTGCCAACCGGATAGTCGTAGGTGGGGAGCAGTTCTTC
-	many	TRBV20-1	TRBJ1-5	CSAPGSGNQPQHF	TGCAGTGCCCCGGGGTCTGGGAATCAGCCCCAGCATTTT
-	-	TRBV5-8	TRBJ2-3	CASSPWTGTDTQYF	TGTGCCAGCAGCCCTTGGACAGGCACAGATACGCAGTATTTT
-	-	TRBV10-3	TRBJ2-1	CAAKRTGSEQFF	TGTGCCGCCAAAAGAACCGGGAGTGAGCAGTTCTTC
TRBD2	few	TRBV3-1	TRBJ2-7	CASSPASAGAIKQYF	TGTGCCAGCAGCCCCGCGTCAGCGGGGGCGATCAAGCAGTACTTC
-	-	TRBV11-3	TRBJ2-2	CASSPARGGELFF	TGTGCCAGCAGCCCTGCTCGGGGCGGGGAGCTGTTTTTT
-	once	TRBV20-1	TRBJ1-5	CSASDLGGYNFQPQHF	TGCAGTGCTAGCGACCTAGGAGGGTATAACTTTCAGCCCCAGCATTTT
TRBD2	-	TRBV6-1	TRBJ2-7	CASSSRVAGEVNEQYF	TGTGCCAGCAGCTCCCGGGTCGCGGGAGAGGTAAACGAGCAGTACTTC
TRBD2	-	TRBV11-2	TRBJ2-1	CASSFIRRTSGYHEQFF	TGTGCCAGCAGCTTTATTCGGAGGACTAGCGGGTATCATGAGCAGTTCTTC
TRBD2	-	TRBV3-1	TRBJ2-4	CASSQPRTRKYF	TGTGCCAGCAGCCAACCAAGGACTAGAAAGTACTTC
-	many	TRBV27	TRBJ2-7	CASSFRSSYEQYF	TGTGCCAGCAGTTTTCGGAGCTCCTACGAGCAGTACTTC